Presented here are 29 T cell receptor beta chains from one specimen sequenced in a study of blood T cell repertoires in COVID-19 (dated by TCRdb to between 2020 and 2021). The library was built by means of the immunoSEQ multiplex PCR assay. TCRdb mirrors the immuneACCESS table, restricted to in-frame sequences. Some clones are absent from its copies; in checked studies, under half trace to an unresolved V gene, and the reason for the others is unknown. The table for this sample lists 300,000 to 350,000 clones; approximately 82% of them were counted only once. 2.5% to 3.5% of the sample comes from the top ten. Sequencing was done on a sample of peripheral blood. These receptors were collected from a man under 40 with active or convalescent COVID-19.

V and J are TRBV3-1 (or the pseudogene TRBV3-2) and TRBJ2-7; TRBD2 agrees at 8 bases. The V gene end was trimmed by 3 bases and the J gene end by 6 bases; junction bases not matched to a gene: 7. CDR1 is LGHDT, CDR2 YNNKEL, per germline (reference sequence). The length of the CDR3 is 14 residues. For the CDR3, the DNA is TGTGCCAGCAGCCAGCGGGAGGCTGGGGGCGAGCAGTACTTC. As protein: CASSQREAGGEQYF.

The rearrangement joins TRBV10-3 to TRBJ1-2; no reliable D call. The CDR3 has 15 residues. Per the germline V gene, CDR1 is ENHRY and CDR2 is SYGVKD. Trimming removed 0 bases from V and 6 bases from J, with 14 bases in between. The CDR3 here is CAISESQVPTDGYTF. The CDR3 nucleotides are TGTGCCATCAGTGAGTCCCAGGTCCCGACGGATGGCTACACCTTC.

This clone was counted between two and nine times. This sequence joins TRBV6-6 and TRBJ1-4; 8 bases agree with TRBD1. The germline gives CDR1 MNHNY, CDR2 SVGAGI (reference sequence). Trimming removed 6 bases from V and 8 bases from J; junction bases left unmatched: 14. The CDR3 totals 16 residues. CDR3 bases: TGTGCCAGCAGAACCTCCGGACAGGGTCGCGGAGAAAAACTGTTTTTT. It encodes CASRTSGQGRGEKLFF.

Concerning this clone itself: This CDR3 is also generated by other DNA sequences in the sample. This chain uses TRBV28 with TRBJ2-6; no definite D call. Per the germline V gene, CDR1 is MDHEN and CDR2 is SYDVKM. The CDR3 has 14 amino acids. V shed 3 bases and J shed 1 base, with 4 bases lying between them. For the CDR3, the DNA is TGTGCCAGCAGTTTCTTATCTGGGGCCAACGTCCTGACTTTC. It specifies CASSFLSGANVLTF. Full variable domain (missing parts from reference TRBV28 and TRBJ2-6): DVKVTQSSRYLVKRTGEKVFLECVQDMDHENMFWYRQDPGLGLRLIYFSYDVKMKEKGDIPEGYSVSREKKERFSLILESASTNQTSMYLCASSFLSGANVLTFGAGSRLTVL.

The chain couples TRBV28 to TRBJ2-2; 14 positions agree with TRBD2. The CDR3 has 16 amino acids. CDR1 and CDR2 (germline): MDHEN, SYDVKM. V dropped 4 bases and J dropped 7; count of bases not matched to a gene: 5. The CDR3 protein is CASSSGLAGGHGELFF. The CDR3 DNA is TGTGCCAGCAGTTCCGGACTAGCGGGAGGCCACGGGGAGCTGTTTTTT.

The chain links TRBV28 to TRBJ2-7; the D gene is possibly TRBD1 (6 bases). Germline loops: CDR1 MDHEN, CDR2 SYDVKM. V lost 7 bases, J lost 5 bases, and 12 bases lay in between. CDR3 length: 12 amino acids. The CDR3 DNA reads as TGTGCCAGCAATAACAGGGTCCACGAGCAGTACTTC. Translated: CASNNRVHEQYF.

The chain carries TRBV7-2 and TRBJ2-7; tentatively, D is TRBD2 (5 bases). The V and J ends lost 2 bases and 6 bases respectively, with 14 bases between them. The CDR3 loop spans 14 amino acids. CDR1 and CDR2 (germline): SGHTA, FQGNSA. CDR3 amino acids: CASSLRTEGSEQYF. The CDR3 DNA reads TGTGCCAGCAGCTTACGTACAGAGGGCAGCGAGCAGTACTTC.

This sequence joins TRBV7-8 and TRBJ2-7; tentative D call: TRBD2 (6 bases). The CDR3 has 14 amino acids. Trimming took 6 bases from V and 5 from J, leaving 17 bases between them. The germline V gene encodes CDR1 SGHVS and CDR2 FQNEAQ. This CDR3 is CASRGGVGANEQYF. CDR3 nucleotide sequence: TGTGCCAGCAGGGGGGGAGTTGGAGCTAACGAGCAGTACTTC.

This chain joins TRBV7-9 and TRBJ2-1, with 7 bases lining up with TRBD1. This CDR3 region has 14 residues. Germline CDR1 is SEHNR and CDR2 is FQNEAQ (reference sequence). The J segment lost 7 bases and the V segment lost 5 bases, leaving 8 bases of the junction unmatched. This chain's CDR3 is CASSARTGGNEQFF. CDR3 bases: TGTGCCAGCAGCGCCCGGACAGGTGGTAATGAGCAGTTCTTC.

This clone was observed a few times. This chain uses TRBV24-1 with TRBJ2-7, with a weak D call TRBD2 (6 bases). V lost 9 bases and J 0 bases, leaving 11 bases between the germline ends. CDR3 size: 13 residues. Germline CDR1 is KGHDR and CDR2 is SFDVKD. As DNA, the CDR3 is TGTGCCACCCGAGCGGGCGACTCCTACGAGCAGTACTTC. Translating gives CATRAGDSYEQYF.

This clone was counted many times. This sequence joins TRBV6-2 or TRBV6-3 and TRBJ1-1, with D uncertain. The germline gives CDR1 MNHEY, CDR2 SVGEGT. V lost 4 bases to trimming and J lost 1 base, with 13 bases between them. The CDR3 contains 15 residues. The CDR3 sequence: CASSSPKAGNTEAFF. The CDR3 DNA sequence: TGTGCCAGCAGTTCCCCGAAGGCGGGGAACACTGAAGCTTTCTTT.

The J gene is TRBJ2-3, the V gene TRBV5-8; the D gene is possibly TRBD1 (6 bases). V lost 6 bases to trimming and J lost 3 bases, with 17 bases between them. Germline V gene sequence: CDR1 SGHTS, CDR2 YDEGEE. The CDR3 loop spans 15 amino acids. The CDR3 spells CASTLGHQTTDTQYF. The CDR3 region has the DNA TGTGCCAGCACTCTGGGACACCAAACTACAGATACGCAGTATTTT.

The chain couples TRBV13 to TRBJ1-1, with TRBD1 as a possible D gene (5 bases). Germline CDR1 is PRHDT and CDR2 is FYEKMQ (reference sequence). The V end lost 4 bases, the J end lost 5 bases, and 26 bases lay between the germline ends. The CDR3 sequence is 18 residues long. The CDR3: CASSYSPSSREERTEAFF. CDR3 coding DNA: TGTGCCAGCAGCTATAGTCCTTCTTCCAGGGAGGAGCGGACTGAAGCTTTCTTT.

The chain recombines TRBV28 with TRBJ2-7, with 7 bases fitting TRBD1. The junction had 9 bases not matched to a gene; V was cut back by 4 bases and J by 3 bases. The CDR3 has 15 residues. Germline values: CDR1 MDHEN, CDR2 SYDVKM. The CDR3 nucleotides are TGTGCCAGCAGTTCGCCGGGACAGAATCTCTACGAGCAGTACTTC. Its protein is CASSSPGQNLYEQYF.

The chain employs TRBV2 and TRBJ2-4, with D uncertain. Deletions cut 7 bases from V and 1 base from J, with 17 bases between. The CDR3 runs to 16 residues. Germline V gene lookup returns CDR1 SNHLY and CDR2 FYNNEI. DNA for the CDR3: TGTGCCAGCAAGTGGAGTGAGGTCACGGCCAAAAACATTCAGTACTTC. Translating gives CASKWSEVTAKNIQYF.

The V gene is TRBV4-3, the J gene TRBJ2-6; 8 nucleotides line up with TRBD2. The trim removed 3 bases at V and 5 bases at J, leaving 9 bases unmatched. Looked up from germline, CDR1 is LGHNA and CDR2 is YSLEER. There are 17 residues in the CDR3. The CDR3 loop reads CASSQRDGGDWANVLTF. The CDR3 DNA follows: TGCGCCAGCAGCCAGCGTGACGGGGGGGATTGGGCCAACGTCCTGACTTTC.

This chain uses TRBV19 with TRBJ1-1; 7 bases align to TRBD1. V shed 10 bases, J shed 6 bases, and the junction held 14 bases outside the gene matches. The CDR3 totals 14 residues. Looked up from germline, CDR1 is LNHDA and CDR2 is SQIVND (reference sequence). The CDR3, as DNA: TGTGCCACCTCCTCAGGGGGGAAGAGGTCTGAAGCTTTCTTT. As protein: CATSSGGKRSEAFF.

The V call is TRBV6-6, the J call TRBJ1-2, with no clear D. The germline CDR1 and CDR2 sequences are MNHNY and SVGAGI (reference sequence). This CDR3 spans 15 amino acids. V was trimmed by 6 bases and J by 0 bases, leaving 14 bases between them. In DNA form, the CDR3 reads TGTGCCAGCAGAGGAGAGGGAGGCACTAACTATGGCTACACCTTC. Its protein is CASRGEGGTNYGYTF.

The chain carries TRBV4-3 and TRBJ1-2; 7 nucleotides agree with TRBD1. The CDR3 totals 14 residues. Unmatched junction bases numbered 4, after V lost 3 bases and J lost 3 bases. Germline V gene lookup returns CDR1 LGHNA and CDR2 YSLEER. CDR3 bases: TGCGCCAGCAGCCACCGGGACAGCCACTATGGCTACACCTTC. Translated, it gives CASSHRDSHYGYTF.

The chain combines TRBV4-1 with TRBJ2-5, with 7 nucleotides matching TRBD2. The ends lost 2 bases at V and 4 bases at J; junction bases unmatched: 19. The CDR3 sequence is 19 residues long. Germline V gene data show CDR1 as MGHRA and CDR2 as YSYEKL. This CDR3 is CASSQRMAGLAGVGETQYF. CDR3 in DNA: TGCGCCAGCAGCCAACGCATGGCCGGTTTGGCGGGAGTCGGAGAGACCCAGTACTTC.

The chain links TRBV7-8 to TRBJ1-5; possibly TRBD1 for D (5 bases). There are 14 residues in the CDR3. V lost 4 bases, J lost 2 bases, and 9 bases lay in between. Per germline, CDR1 SGHVS and CDR2 FQNEAQ. The DNA of the CDR3 is TGTGCCAGCAGCTCCGTGACAGGCAATCAGCCCCAGCATTTT. Translated: CASSSVTGNQPQHF.

V and J are TRBV12-3 or TRBV12-4 and TRBJ1-1; no reliable D call. V was pared by 6 bases and J by 0 bases, with 8 bases between. The CDR3 has 13 residues. CDR3 protein: CASSRDMNTEAFF. In nucleotides, the CDR3 is TGTGCCAGCAGCCGAGATATGAACACTGAAGCTTTCTTT.

In its sample, this clone was seen once. The chain has TRBV6-5 and TRBJ2-5; possibly TRBD1 for D (6 bases). The CDR3 contains 14 residues. V dropped 6 bases and J dropped 2 bases, with 13 bases sitting between them. Germline V lookup: CDR1 MNHEY, CDR2 SVGAGI. The CDR3 region has the DNA TGTGCCAGCAGGATGGGACACATACAAGAGACCCAGTACTTC. Translated: CASRMGHIQETQYF.

V is TRBV6-1 and J is TRBJ2-7, with 8 nucleotides matching TRBD1. The CDR3 covers 15 residues. V lost 3 bases, J lost 0 bases, and 4 bases stayed unmatched. The V gene's germline CDR1 is MNHNS and CDR2 SASEGT. CDR3 nucleotide sequence: TGTGCCAGCAGTGACCGGACAGGGAGCTCCTACGAGCAGTACTTC. It codes for CASSDRTGSSYEQYF.

This clone was seen a few times. The gene calls are TRBV7-3 and TRBJ2-2; D ambiguous. The CDR3 runs to 13 residues. CDR1 and CDR2 from the germline V gene are SGHTA and FQGTGA. V lost 2 bases, J lost 2 bases, and 3 bases lay in between. CDR3 bases: TGTGCCAGCAGCTTAGGCAACACCGGGGAGCTGTTTTTT. This encodes CASSLGNTGELFF.

V gene TRBV28 combines with J gene TRBJ1-2; maybe TRBD1 (6 bases). This CDR3 region has 16 residues. Germline loops: CDR1 MDHEN, CDR2 SYDVKM. Between the trimmed V and J ends, which lost 3 bases and 4 bases, there was a span of 18 bases. CDR3 nucleotide sequence: TGTGCCAGCAGTTTTCAGCCCCAGGCAGGGGCCTATGGCTACACCTTC. It yields the protein CASSFQPQAGAYGYTF.

The rearrangement uses TRBV12-3 or TRBV12-4 and TRBJ1-4; possibly TRBD1 for D (5 bases). The CDR3 has 13 amino acids. The V end was cut by 6 bases, the J end by 7 bases, with 12 bases between. The CDR3 nucleotides are TGTGCCAGCAGAGCGATAAGGGGTGAAAAACTGTTTTTT. Protein product: CASRAIRGEKLFF.

This clone has just a few counts. The chain carries TRBV5-1 and TRBJ2-1; D may be TRBD2 (5 bases). This CDR3 comprises 14 residues. Germline V gene data show CDR1 as SGHRS and CDR2 as YFSETQ. V dropped 4 bases and J dropped 1 base, with 9 bases sitting between them. CDR3 in amino acids: CASSLPGSYNEQFF. CDR3 in DNA: TGCGCCAGCAGCCTCCCGGGGTCCTACAATGAGCAGTTCTTC.

V gene TRBV5-5 combines with J gene TRBJ2-3, with 7 bases aligning to TRBD2. Trimming took 3 bases from V and 4 from J; bases not matched to a gene: 8. Germline CDR1 is SGHKS and CDR2 is YYEKEE (reference sequence). CDR3 size: 15 residues. Here the CDR3 DNA reads TGTGCCAGCAGCTCGGGACTAAGTGGGTCAGATACGCAGTATTTT. Residues: CASSSGLSGSDTQYF.